This T cell receptor (beta chain) came from a study of neurological immune-mediated disorders. Study conclusions and caveats: Healthy controls had more TCR clonal expansion than multiple sclerosis, which showed the least, whereas HTLV-1-associated myelopathy showed the most. Among expanded clones, no CDR3 amino acid sequences were shared across subjects, a pattern suggesting private repertoires in all groups.

Time point reported: longitudinal time-point 1 (baseline). V lost 6 bases and J lost 6, with 14 bases in between. Germline CDR1 is ENHRY and CDR2 is SYGVKD. CDR3 length: 13 amino acids. A few counts support this clonotype. Its antigen is still unknown. The authors produced cDNA by 5'RACE using 10-nucleotide random UMIs. TCRdb called the 5' RACE reads again in MiXCR, with one record for every CDR3 protein. Of over 55,000 distinct CDR3 sequences in the sample, about 11% were seen once. V gene TRBV10-3 combines with J gene TRBJ1-2; D is possibly TRBD1 (6 bases). The sequence was collected from a male donor with HTLV-1-associated myelopathy (HAM/TSP). Sequenced material: PBMCs. The CDR3 DNA reads TGTGCCATCAGCCCAACAGGGTTGGATGGCTACACCTTC. It specifies CAISPTGLDGYTF.